This TCR beta chain derives from a study of T cell changes during pregnancy in multiple sclerosis. The assay was immunoSEQ multiplex PCR, and TCRdb's table has in-frame clones only and misses some. The sample lists 40,000 to 55,000 clones; about 92% were seen once. V dropped 4 bases and J dropped 2; count of bases not matched to a gene: 7. Germline lookup yields CDR1 SNHLY and CDR2 FYNNEI. The CDR3 contains 16 residues. The receptor's source is a female donor with multiple sclerosis, enrolled in a pregnancy study. The sample consisted of peripheral blood. This chain links TRBV2 with TRBJ2-7; the match to TRBD2 covers 11 bases. CDR3 in amino acids: CASSGLGTSGTYEQYF. Here the CDR3 DNA reads TGTGCCAGCAGTGGGCTCGGGACTAGCGGAACCTACGAGCAGTACTTC.